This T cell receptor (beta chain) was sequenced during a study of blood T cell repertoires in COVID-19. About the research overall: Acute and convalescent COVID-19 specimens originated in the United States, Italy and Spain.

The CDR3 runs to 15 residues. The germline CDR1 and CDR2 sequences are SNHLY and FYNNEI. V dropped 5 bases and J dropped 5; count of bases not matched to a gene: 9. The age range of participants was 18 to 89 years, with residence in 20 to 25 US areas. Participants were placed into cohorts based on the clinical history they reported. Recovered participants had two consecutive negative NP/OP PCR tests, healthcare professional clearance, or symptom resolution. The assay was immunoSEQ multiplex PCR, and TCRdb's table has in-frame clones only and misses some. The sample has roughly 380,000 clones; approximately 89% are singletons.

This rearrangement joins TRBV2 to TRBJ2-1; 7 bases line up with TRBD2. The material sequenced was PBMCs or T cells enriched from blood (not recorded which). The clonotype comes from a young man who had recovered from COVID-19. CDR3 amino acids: CASSRKAGWNNEQFF. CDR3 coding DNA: TGTGCCAGCAGTCGGAAAGCGGGGTGGAACAATGAGCAGTTCTTC.